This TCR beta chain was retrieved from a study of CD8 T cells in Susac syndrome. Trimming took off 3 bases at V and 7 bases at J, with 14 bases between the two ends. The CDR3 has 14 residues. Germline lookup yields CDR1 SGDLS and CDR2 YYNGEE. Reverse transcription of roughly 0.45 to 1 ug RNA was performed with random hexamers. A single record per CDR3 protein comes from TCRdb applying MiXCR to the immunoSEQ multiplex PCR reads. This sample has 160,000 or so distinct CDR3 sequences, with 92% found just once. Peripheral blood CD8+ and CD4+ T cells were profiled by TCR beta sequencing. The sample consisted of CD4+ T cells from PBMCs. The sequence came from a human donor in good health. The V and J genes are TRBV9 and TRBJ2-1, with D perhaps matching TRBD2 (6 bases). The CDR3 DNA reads TGTGCCAGCAGCGCCGGGACTCCGGGGAATGAGCAGTTCTTC. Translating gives CASSAGTPGNEQFF.